This entry describes one T cell receptor (beta chain). With random hexamers, reverse transcription was performed on roughly 0.5 to 1 ug of RNA. Multiplex PCR with immunoSEQ amplified the TCR beta CDR3 across 54 Vbeta and 13 Jbeta. TCRdb recomputed calls from the immunoSEQ multiplex PCR reads with MiXCR, one row per CDR3 protein. The table includes approximately 300,000 distinct CDR3 sequences, 65% to 90% detected once. The study sequenced TCR beta in blood CD8+ and CD4+ T cells. Patients with stable or active relapsing-remitting disease, all of them treatment-naive, made up the multiple sclerosis controls. The TEMRA cells underwent FACS enrichment, while the CD8+ and CD4+ T cells underwent negative isolation. This specimen belongs to a study of CD8 T cells in Susac syndrome. This CDR3 has 15 amino acids. Trimming removed 0 bases from V and 1 base from J, with 12 bases in between. CDR1 and CDR2 from the germline V gene are GTSNPN and SVGIG (reference sequence).

The sequence was collected from a human donor with multiple sclerosis. The chain recombines TRBV30 with TRBJ1-1, with a possible D match to TRBD1 (5 bases). The sample consisted of CD8+ T cells from PBMCs. This CDR3 is CAWSVGARSNTEAFF. DNA of the CDR3: TGTGCCTGGAGTGTAGGGGCTCGCTCGAACACTGAAGCTTTCTTT.